This is a list of T cell receptor beta chains from one sample in a study of cytomegalovirus exposure and HLA in healthy donors. Profiling relied on immunoSEQ multiplex PCR, and the TCRdb table lists in-frame clones only, not all of them. The repertoire holds over 100,000 clones, with more than 70% as singletons. The sample taken for sequencing was PBMCs. The receptor set was obtained from a male donor in good health and CMV-seropositive. CDR3s include the opening cysteine and the closing phenylalanine or tryptophan. The order of the fields is J gene, V gene, D gene, clone size, CDR3 protein, CDR3 DNA. A D gene is named only where the DNA matches it firmly. Clone size appears in some rows only: once, few, many, or a class for an expanded clone.

>TRBJ2-3|TRBV9|.|few
CASSPLAGRITDTQYF
TGTGCCAGCAGCCCCCTGGCAGGGCGCATCACAGATACGCAGTATTTT
>TRBJ2-1|TRBV5-6|TRBD2|.
CASSLLTSGYNEQFF
TGTGCCAGCAGCTTGTTGACTAGCGGCTACAATGAGCAGTTCTTC
>TRBJ2-2|TRBV6-6|.|.
CASTHFSPGELFF
TGTGCCAGCACCCACTTCTCCCCCGGGGAGCTGTTTTTT
>TRBJ2-1|TRBV10-3|TRBD2|.
CAITIERGGEQFF
TGTGCCATCACTATTGAGCGGGGCGGGGAGCAGTTCTTC
>TRBJ2-7|TRBV7-8|.|.
CASSSHAGQYF
TGTGCCAGCAGTTCACACGCTGGGCAGTACTTC
>TRBJ1-5|TRBV19|TRBD1|.
CASLGQGESNQPQHF
TGTGCCAGTTTGGGACAGGGGGAAAGCAATCAGCCCCAGCATTTT
>TRBJ2-5|TRBV6-1|TRBD2|.
CASSDLAGGWGTQYF
TGTGCCAGCAGTGATCTAGCGGGAGGTTGGGGGACCCAGTACTTC
>TRBJ2-2|TRBV7-2|.|.
CASSLVKSTGGLFF
TGTGCCAGCAGCTTAGTTAAGTCCACCGGGGGGCTGTTTTTT
>TRBJ1-2|TRBV7-3|TRBD1|.
CASSSGQARIYGYTF
TGTGCCAGCAGCTCGGGACAGGCAAGGATCTATGGCTACACCTTC
>TRBJ2-7|TRBV7-9|.|.
CSSSGAGVDF
TGTTCCAGCAGCGGGGCAGGGGTGGACTTC
>TRBJ2-1|TRBV7-9|TRBD2|.
CASSPRGLAGGNEQFF
TGTGCCAGCAGCCCCCGAGGACTAGCGGGAGGTAATGAGCAGTTCTTC
>TRBJ1-1|TRBV9|.|.
CASSPRQENTEAFF
TGTGCCAGCAGCCCCCGACAGGAGAACACTGAAGCTTTCTTT
>TRBJ1-1|TRBV7-2|TRBD1|.
CASSRQGGEAFF
TGTGCCAGCAGCCGACAGGGCGGTGAAGCTTTCTTT
>TRBJ1-2|TRBV28|.|.
CASSSPGLGGYTF
TGTGCCAGCAGTTCACCGGGACTCGGGGGCTACACCTTC
>TRBJ2-7|TRBV5-1|.|.
CASKGTSTYEQYF
TGCGCCAGCAAGGGGACTTCCACCTACGAGCAGTACTTC
>TRBJ2-1|TRBV7-9|TRBD2|.
CSSSSKLASEQFF
TGTTCCAGCAGCTCGAAACTAGCGAGTGAGCAGTTCTTC
>TRBJ2-5|TRBV25-1|TRBD2|.
CASSDPHSGRWQETQYF
TGTGCCAGCAGTGATCCCCATAGCGGGAGGTGGCAAGAGACCCAGTACTTC
>TRBJ1-2|TRBV11-2|.|few
CASSLDPQGYNGYTF
TGTGCCAGCAGCTTAGATCCTCAGGGGTACAATGGCTACACCTTC
>TRBJ2-3|TRBV5-1|.|.
CASSYDRDSDTQYF
TGCGCCAGCAGCTACGACAGGGACTCAGATACGCAGTATTTT
>TRBJ2-1|TRBV5-1|TRBD2|.
CASSLGTSGKARHNEQFF
TGCGCCAGCAGCTTGGGGACTAGCGGGAAGGCACGGCACAATGAGCAGTTCTTC
>TRBJ1-3|TRBV6-5|.|.
CASSPRDTSGNTIYF
TGTGCCAGCAGCCCCCGGGACACGTCTGGAAACACCATATATTTT
>TRBJ1-4|TRBV6-1|.|.
CASSDGQPNEKLFF
TGTGCCAGCAGTGACGGACAGCCTAATGAAAAACTGTTTTTT
>TRBJ2-7|TRBV7-9|TRBD1|.
CSSSLTGGLKRQYF
TGTTCCAGCAGCTTGACAGGGGGCTTGAAAAGGCAGTACTTC
>TRBJ2-7|TRBV10-3|.|.
CAISVSAGTYEQYF
TGTGCCATCAGTGTATCAGCGGGTACCTACGAGCAGTACTTC
>TRBJ1-3|TRBV4-2|TRBD1|once
CASSHSQTGDRNTIYF
TGTGCCAGCAGCCATTCCCAGACAGGGGATAGAAACACCATATATTTT
>TRBJ1-4|TRBV30|.|.
CAWRADLNEKLFF
TGTGCCTGGAGGGCGGATCTTAATGAAAAACTGTTTTTT
>TRBJ1-1|TRBV6-5|TRBD1|.
CASTNRDRGQAFF
TGTGCCAGCACCAACAGGGACAGGGGGCAAGCTTTCTTT
>TRBJ2-3|TRBV11-3|.|.
CASSLESSPGTDTQYF
TGTGCCAGCAGCTTAGAGTCGTCCCCCGGCACAGATACGCAGTATTTT
>TRBJ2-1|TRBV27|.|.
CASSSFEARKQFF
TGTGCCAGCAGTTCCTTTGAGGCGAGGAAGCAGTTCTTC
>TRBJ1-1|TRBV9|.|.
CASSVAGTGGVTEAFF
TGTGCCAGCAGCGTAGCCGGAACAGGAGGGGTGACTGAAGCTTTCTTT
>TRBJ1-6|TRBV27|.|.
CASSSYGTPRYNSPLHF
TGTGCCAGCAGTTCCTACGGGACACCGAGGTATAATTCACCCCTCCACTTT
>TRBJ2-3|TRBV7-9|.|.
CASSPEAYTDTQYF
TGTGCCAGCTCCCCGGAGGCCTACACAGATACGCAGTATTTT
>TRBJ2-3|TRBV5-1|.|.
CASSSEGPTDTQYF
TGCGCCAGCAGCTCGGAGGGACCCACAGATACGCAGTATTTT
>TRBJ2-1|TRBV12-5|TRBD2|.
CASGLGPSGTEQFF
TGTGCTAGTGGTTTGGGACCTAGCGGGACTGAGCAGTTCTTC
>TRBJ2-7|TRBV9|TRBD1|.
CASSVGPGTGLAEQYF
TGTGCCAGCAGCGTAGGGCCCGGGACAGGGCTGGCCGAGCAGTACTTC